A single T cell receptor beta chain is shown here with its context. Its antigen is not known. This record belongs to a study of cytomegalovirus exposure and HLA in healthy donors. The PCR had 60 Vbeta and 13 Jbeta primers. The method was immunoSEQ multiplex PCR; TCRdb's version includes in-frame clones alone and lacks a portion of them. The repertoire holds over 100,000 clones, with approximately 70% as singletons. The V end was cut by 0 bases, the J end by 3 bases, with 17 bases between. The length of the CDR3 is 16 residues. The germline V gene encodes CDR1 GTSNPN and CDR2 SVGIG (reference sequence). Study-level results: Based on reports, TCR beta sequences accurately predicted HLA-A and HLA-B alleles for most subjects. CMV serostatus stood as the only immune exposure information on hand. When analyzed later, a missense DCLRE1C variant was found to be linked to TCR beta V- and J-gene trimming.

The sample taken for sequencing was PBMCs. The receptor was derived from a man aged 25 to 45 in good health and CMV-seropositive. The chain carries TRBV30 and TRBJ1-1; a weak D match, TRBD1 (6 bases). The CDR3 DNA is TGTGCCTGGAGTGTACTCGGAAGGGAGGGGGACACTGAAGCTTTCTTT. Its protein is CAWSVLGREGDTEAFF.